The T cell receptor beta chain under discussion was sequenced for a study of regulatory T cells in long-lasting Graves disease (dated by TCRdb to the early 2020s). Background on the whole study: In the newly diagnosed Graves' disease group, patients had been taking antithyroid drugs for less than 3 months. This study used TCR sequencing and RNA sequencing of peripheral blood to compare persistent Graves' disease patients against newly diagnosed Graves' disease patients. The study was conducted in China and was registered as a clinical trial. A total of 33 samples were covered by TCR sequencing, comprising some 13 persistent and around 20 newly diagnosed Graves' disease patients. What the research found in general, with its limitations: Compared with newly diagnosed patients, patients with persistent Graves' disease had lower TCR Shannon entropy and fewer highly expanded clones, which suggests clonal expansion. Because the primary lesion, thyroid tissue, could not be accessed, the study looked at peripheral blood alone. As a limitation, the authors acknowledged that the small sample size may reduce accuracy. Preferential use of TRBV28, TRBJ1-2 and TRBJ2-5 was observed in persistent disease, whereas TRBV20-1 and TRBJ2-1 were favored in newly diagnosed disease. Patients with persistent disease shared more public clonotypes (about 2,500) than newly diagnosed patients did (around 980). Only the TCR beta chain was sequenced and analyzed.

Measured from the cysteine to the phenylalanine, the CDR3 is 16 residues long. Here the CDR3 DNA is all that survives: 48 bases in frame from base 1. According to the germline V gene, CDR1 reads SQVTM and CDR2 reads ANQGSEA. Relative to germline, V is 5 bases shorter and J is 0 bases shorter, with 17 bases between their ends. Comments on this clonotype: There is no known antigen for this receptor. No clone much larger than this one lies a single base away; base qualities are absent.

Per the publication, the time point label means: newly diagnosed GD, antithyroid drugs for less than 3 months. For both TCR sequencing and RNA sequencing, RNA was extracted from PBMCs in TRIzol. Graves' disease was diagnosed according to American Thyroid Association guidelines. Patients were recruited from an endocrinology department in Xi'an, China. Each patient gave approximately 10 milliliters of peripheral blood, collected in an EDTA anticoagulant tube. PBMCs were isolated by Ficoll Paque Plus density gradient separation without further T cell sorting. An Agilent 2100 Bioanalyzer and agarose gel were used to check RNA quality, and a NanoDrop 2000 was used to measure RNA concentration. Libraries were built with multiplex PCR. Sequenced using an Illumina HiSeq 4000. To build TCR beta libraries, CDR3 regions were amplified by Arm-PCR using iRepertoire HTBI primers. Before sequencing, the PCR products went through gel purification. Regarding the original processing steps: A total of around 59 TRBV and more than twelve TRBJ segments were identified across samples and were used for gene usage analysis of CDR3 amino acid clonotypes. COPE and FqMerger were used to merge filtered high-quality paired reads into contigs. BLAST was used to align contigs to the IMGT TRBV, TRBD and TRBJ reference genes, and CDR3 was defined following IMGT. Any clonotype with a frequency above 0.1% was counted as a highly expanded clone. Shannon entropy was used to measure repertoire diversity, and the Gini coefficient was used to measure V-J evenness. A clonotype found in more than one individual was treated as public. TCRdb reanalyzed the raw reads on its own, using fastp at Q25 for trimming and MiXCR for clone calling, and kept in-frame beta chains. Each CDR3 protein gets just one entry, which takes the most common genes and DNA from the rows behind it. Here the V and J calls rest on TCRdb's processing, not on the authors' analysis. This sample holds about 530,000 distinct CDR3 sequences; 15% to 20% were observed only once. The ten top clones hold 25% of the sample.

These same data were also listed under a study on T cells in Graves' hyperthyroidism and ophthalmopathy. Taken from the second paper: Graves' hyperthyroidism was defined as stable when no progression to ophthalmopathy occurred over 18 months of follow-up. Hyperthyroidism patients were aged 18 to 65 years and newly diagnosed, with disease duration of less than 2 months. Exclusion was applied to patients with uncontrolled infections, other autoimmune diseases, pregnancy or lactation. Diagnoses were established on the basis of clinical symptoms, serum thyroxine and TRAb, thyroid ultrasound, and orbital computed tomography. For the first round of RT-PCR on the TCR CDR3, the HTBI primer set was used together with the Qiagen OneStep RT-PCR kit. Most expanded thyroid clonotypes (frequency above 0.001) were also found in blood, which suggests that blood repertoires may mirror thyroid immune responses. A 13 V-J signature model separated ophthalmopathy from stable hyperthyroidism, with roughly 88% sensitivity and roughly 82% specificity in cross-validation and 80%/75% in testing. During validation, the model predicted progression to ophthalmopathy a median of roughly six months ahead of onset, with approximately 70% sensitivity and roughly 75% specificity. TCR V-J signatures able to tell the groups apart were searched for in a discovery cohort of 95 or so patients, of whom roughly 42 had Graves' ophthalmopathy and 55 to 60 had stable Graves' hyperthyroidism. An independent validation cohort of some 18 hyperthyroidism patients and 17 patients who later progressed to ophthalmopathy tested prospective prediction of ophthalmopathy. For training and testing, the 110 or so patients in the discovery cohort were randomly divided in a 7:3 ratio. Thyroid tissue and blood T-cell repertoires from six Graves' hyperthyroidism patients were also compared in the study. Following sampling, methimazole starting at 30 mg daily was given to hyperthyroidism patients, and high-dose intravenous methylprednisolone was given to ophthalmopathy patients. Libraries were constructed in a second round of multiplex PCR, after which size selection and purification were carried out. Sequencing of the libraries was done on an Illumina HiSeq2000 using paired-end 100 bp reads. Raw data were processed with SOAPnuke, discarding reads with adapters, uncalled bases, mean Phred below 15, or no exact constant-primer or identifier match. COPE v1.2.5 was used to merge high-quality paired reads, and clonotypes were defined as unique nucleotide sequences. MiTCR v1.1 was used to align the clonotypes against IMGT TRBV, TRBD and TRBJ reference segments. The analysis included only V-J combinations with a frequency above 0.0001, which together covered roughly 99% of the repertoires. The TCS score was defined as the ratio of F50 (clonal expansion) to E x V (chaos), calculated using BLOSUM62-based TCRdist between CDR3 peptides within each V-J. Welch's t-statistics and random forest reduced 514 V-J features to about 13, which were used in a naive Bayes classifier (R e1071). Sample size was not statistically predetermined, and blinding of investigators to group allocation was not performed. The paper describes TCR Vbeta CDR3 sequencing of 135 peripheral blood samples, made up of roughly 40 ophthalmopathy patients, 70 to 80 hyperthyroidism patients and 17 progressor patients.

The sequence came from a woman aged 40 to 65 with Graves disease. Donor details come from another sample of the same person, matched by shared clones. The sequence is built from TRBV29-1 and TRBJ1-3; a tentative D call is TRBD1 (5 bases match). Sequences were derived from peripheral blood mononuclear cells (PBMCs), sampled at new diagnosis, from a patient treated with antithyroid drugs. The CDR3: CSVPTSREHSGNTIYF. Read as DNA, the sequence is TGCAGCGTTCCAACCTCCAGGGAACACTCTGGAAACACCATATATTTT.